One T cell receptor (beta chain) is described in this entry. This record comes from a study of blood T cell repertoires in COVID-19. Profiling relied on immunoSEQ multiplex PCR, and the TCRdb table lists in-frame clones only, not all of them. The sample lists 71,000 or so clones; about 80% were seen once. V gave up 4 bases and J gave up 1 base, with 16 bases separating them. Germline V gene data show CDR1 as SGHTS and CDR2 as YDEGEE. The CDR3 extends over 16 amino acids. Sequenced material: peripheral blood. This TCR derives from a man in his 70s with acute or convalescent COVID-19. The rearrangement uses TRBV5-8 and TRBJ2-3, with D perhaps TRBD2 (6 bases). In DNA form, the CDR3 reads TGTGCCAGCAGCCGCGACCAGGGAGGAGGCACAGATACGCAGTATTTT. This gives the protein CASSRDQGGGTDTQYF.